The 8 T cell receptor beta chains below were found in one sample sequenced in a study of regulatory T cells in long-lasting Graves disease. Libraries of TCR beta came from iRepertoire HTBI primers plus Arm-PCR of CDR3 regions. TCRdb re-analysed the multiplex PCR reads in MiXCR, keeping a single row per CDR3 protein. Among around 320,000 distinct CDR3 sequences listed, around 17% were seen once. Time point meaning: newly diagnosed GD, antithyroid drugs for less than 3 months. PBMC RNA served as the TCR library source. The same specimen was also included in a second study, on T cells in Graves' hyperthyroidism and ophthalmopathy.

The sequencing here drew on peripheral blood mononuclear cells (PBMCs), taken at new diagnosis, from a patient treated with antithyroid drugs. These receptor sequences come from a man aged 35-49 years with Graves disease.

In its sample, this clonotype was seen many times. The CDR3 reads CASSRRYRGYHRNEQFF. CDR3 nucleotides: TGTGCCAGCAGTCGGAGGTACAGGGGCTACCATCGAAATGAGCAGTTCTTC. V and J are TRBV7-6 and TRBJ2-1; 7 bases are shared with TRBD1. J gave up 7 bases and V 6 bases, and 18 bases lay outside the gene matches. This CDR3 has 17 amino acids. The V gene's germline CDR1 is SGHVS and CDR2 FNYEAQ.

This clonotype has a handful of counts. The chain has TRBV5-1 and TRBJ2-2; the D gene is possibly TRBD1 (6 bases). There are 16 residues in the CDR3. From germline, CDR1 is SGHRS and CDR2 YFSETQ. V lost 4 bases to trimming and J lost 0 bases, with 13 bases between them. CDR3 bases: TGCGCCAGCAGCAAACAGGGCTCCCCGAACACCGGGGAGCTGTTTTTT. Translated, it gives CASSKQGSPNTGELFF.

This clonotype has only a few counts. The chain employs TRBV7-3 and TRBJ2-3; 12 nucleotides match TRBD2. The germline CDR1 and CDR2 sequences are SGHTA and FQGTGA. The CDR3 sequence is 16 residues long. The V and J ends lost 5 bases and 5 bases, in that order; junction bases with no gene match: 8. The CDR3, as DNA: TGTGCCAGCAGCAAAAGACTAGCGGGGGCGGGAGATACGCAGTATTTT. Its translation: CASSKRLAGAGDTQYF. The whole variable domain, remainder taken from reference TRBV7-3 and TRBJ2-3, is GAGVSQTPSNKVTEKGKYVELRCDPISGHTALYWYRQSLGQGPEFLIYFQGTGAADDSGLPNDRFFAVRPEGSVSTLKIQRTERGDSAVYLCASSKRLAGAGDTQYFGPGTRLTVL.

This clonotype was seen only a few times. This CDR3 reads CASSLASGVTDTQYF. The CDR3 nucleotides are TGCGCCAGCAGCTTGGCCTCAGGGGTGACAGATACGCAGTATTTT. The rearrangement joins TRBV5-1 to TRBJ2-3; weak D call: TRBD1 (6 bases). The germline V gene encodes CDR1 SGHRS and CDR2 YFSETQ. This CDR3 is 15 amino acids long. V was shortened by 0 bases and J by 3 bases, with 11 bases between the two germline ends.

This clonotype came up many times. This chain links TRBV9 with TRBJ2-5; D gene ambiguous. Trimming shortened V by 0 bases and J by 4 bases, and 4 bases separated the two germline ends. This CDR3 region has 12 residues. Per germline, CDR1 SGDLS and CDR2 YYNGEE. The CDR3 reads CASSVGGETQYF. The CDR3 coding sequence is TGTGCCAGCAGCGTAGGGGGAGAGACCCAGTACTTC.

This clonotype was found many times. The gene calls are TRBV7-9 and TRBJ1-1; D is uncertain. With 4 bases removed from V and 8 bases from J, the gap between germline ends came to 11 bases. The germline V gene has CDR1 SEHNR and CDR2 FQNEAQ (reference sequence). The CDR3 is 12 residues long. This chain's CDR3 is CASSSPLGEAFF. DNA of the CDR3: TGTGCCAGCAGCTCACCCCTCGGGGAAGCTTTCTTT.

Of note for this clonotype: Mismatch with germline at one junction end may stem from a read error. The chain carries TRBV7-2 and TRBJ1-6, with D perhaps TRBD1 (6 bases). The CDR3 covers 13 residues. Looked up from germline, CDR1 is SGHTA and CDR2 is FQGNSA. The CDR3 region is CASSQDRGPPLHF. The CDR3 region has the DNA TGCGCCAGCAGCCAAGATCGGGGGCCACCCCTCCACTTT.

This clonotype occurred a few times. The chain has TRBV7-3 and TRBJ2-1; TRBD2 aligns across 7 bases. The germline V gene encodes CDR1 SGHTA and CDR2 FQGTGA. With 5 bases clipped from V and 4 bases from J, the junction kept 8 bases outside the gene matches. The CDR3 length is 15 residues. The CDR3 loop reads CASSRSSGLYNEQFF. CDR3 in DNA: TGTGCCAGCAGCCGATCTAGCGGACTATACAATGAGCAGTTCTTC.